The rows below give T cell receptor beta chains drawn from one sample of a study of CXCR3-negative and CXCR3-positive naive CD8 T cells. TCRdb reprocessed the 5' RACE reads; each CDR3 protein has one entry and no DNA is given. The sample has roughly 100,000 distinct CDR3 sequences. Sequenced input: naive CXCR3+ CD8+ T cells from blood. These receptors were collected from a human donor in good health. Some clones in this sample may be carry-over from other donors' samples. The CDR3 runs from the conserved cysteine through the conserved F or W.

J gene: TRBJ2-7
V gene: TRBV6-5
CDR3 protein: CASSYRVGPYEQYF

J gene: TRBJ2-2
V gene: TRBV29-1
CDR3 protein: CSVTESGDTGELFF

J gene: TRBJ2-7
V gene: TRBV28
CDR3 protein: CASVGLPGPEQYF

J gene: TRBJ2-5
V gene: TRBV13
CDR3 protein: CASSLRVWKTQYF

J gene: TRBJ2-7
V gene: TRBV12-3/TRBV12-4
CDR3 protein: CASGTAGAGEQYF

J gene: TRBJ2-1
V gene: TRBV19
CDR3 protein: CASHSGRHNEQFF

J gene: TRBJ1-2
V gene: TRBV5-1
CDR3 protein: CASSLEGSPRDYTF

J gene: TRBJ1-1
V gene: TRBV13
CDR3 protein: CASSSANTEAFF

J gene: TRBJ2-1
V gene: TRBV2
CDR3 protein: CASSEGHLFTYNEQFF

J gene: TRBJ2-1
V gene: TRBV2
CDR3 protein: CASRGIESSYNEQFF

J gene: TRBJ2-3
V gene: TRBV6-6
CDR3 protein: CASSSRGAGDMQYF

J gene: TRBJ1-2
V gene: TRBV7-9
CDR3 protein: CASSFGDNGYTF

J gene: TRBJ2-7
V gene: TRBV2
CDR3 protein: CASSEVGAGVEQYF

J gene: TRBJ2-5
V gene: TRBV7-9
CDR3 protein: CASSTLTETQYF

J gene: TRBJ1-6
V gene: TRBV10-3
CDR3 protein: CAINTGNSPLHF

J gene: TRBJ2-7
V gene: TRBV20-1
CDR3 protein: CSARERDHYEQYF

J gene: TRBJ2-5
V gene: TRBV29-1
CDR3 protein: CSFEDLHGDRVNQETQYF

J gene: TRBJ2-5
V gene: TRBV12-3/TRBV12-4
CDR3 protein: CASRPDSQETQYF

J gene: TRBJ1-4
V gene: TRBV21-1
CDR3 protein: CASNPGTSSYEKLFF

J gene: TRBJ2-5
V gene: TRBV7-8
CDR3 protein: CASSEGLAMETQYF

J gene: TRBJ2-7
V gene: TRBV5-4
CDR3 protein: CASSRTGSAYEQYF

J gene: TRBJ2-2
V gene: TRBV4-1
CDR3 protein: CASSQGQPNTGELFF

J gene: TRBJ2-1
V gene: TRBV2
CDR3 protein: CASSGQNDYNEQFF

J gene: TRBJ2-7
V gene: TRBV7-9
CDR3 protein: CASSQGGGWEQYF

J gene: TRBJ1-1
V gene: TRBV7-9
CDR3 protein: CASSDTDIDKGAGAFF

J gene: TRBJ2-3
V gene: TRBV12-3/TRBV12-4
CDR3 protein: CASSLLGADTQYF

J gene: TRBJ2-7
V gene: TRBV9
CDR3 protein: CASSPASGSSGEQYF

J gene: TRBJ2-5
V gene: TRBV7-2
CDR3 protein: CASSSVAGEETQYF

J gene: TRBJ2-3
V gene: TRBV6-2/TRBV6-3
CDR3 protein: CASSWGVFPDTQYF

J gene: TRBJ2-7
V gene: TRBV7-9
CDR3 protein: CASNLGQSYEQYF

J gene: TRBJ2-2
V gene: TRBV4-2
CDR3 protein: CASSQDQTGSTGELFF

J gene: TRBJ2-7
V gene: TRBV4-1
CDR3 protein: CASSTRLQGKEHEQYF

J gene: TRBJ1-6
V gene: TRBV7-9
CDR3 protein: CASSSVQGITSPLHF

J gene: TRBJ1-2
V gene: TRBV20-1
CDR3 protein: CSARGQAATYYGYTF

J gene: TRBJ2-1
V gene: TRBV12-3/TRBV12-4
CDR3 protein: CASSFPSGGSEQFF

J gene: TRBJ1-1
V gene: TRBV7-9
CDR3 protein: CASSAYPGEGITNTEAFF

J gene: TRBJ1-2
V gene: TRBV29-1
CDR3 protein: CSVDGGSYGPGYTF